The 10 T cell receptor beta chains presented below share a single source sample, sequenced in a study of T cell responses to AZD1222 COVID-19 vaccine. Generated by immunoSEQ multiplex PCR, the TCRdb table keeps only in-frame clones and is missing some. The sample records some 130,000 clones, 92% being singletons. The material was peripheral blood, obtained on day 0 of AZD1222 vaccination. All receptors derive from an adult in good health.

The rearrangement uses TRBV14 and TRBJ1-2; no clear D gene. Germline loops: CDR1 SGHDN, CDR2 FVKESK. The CDR3 sequence is 13 residues long. With 2 bases removed from V and 8 bases from J, the gap between germline ends came to 12 bases. The CDR3 nucleotides read TGTGCCAGCAGCCAACGTTATAGCTTAGGCTACACCTTC. Translated: CASSQRYSLGYTF. The complete variable domain, with remaining parts taken from reference TRBV14 and TRBJ1-2, reads EAGVTQFPSHSVIEKGQTVTLRCDPISGHDNLYWYRRVMGKEIKFLLHFVKESKQDESGMPNNRFLAERTGGTYSTLKVQPAELEDSGVYFCASSQRYSLGYTFGSGTRLTVV.

The chain carries TRBV9 and TRBJ2-1; no clear D. The CDR3 totals 14 residues. Germline CDR1 SGDLS, CDR2 YYNGEE. The V and J ends lost 3 bases and 2 bases respectively, with 9 bases between them. CDR3 in amino acids: CASSAPPTYNEQFF. The CDR3 DNA reads TGTGCCAGCAGCGCCCCCCCAACCTACAATGAGCAGTTCTTC.

The chain couples TRBV7-6 to TRBJ2-7; no firm D call. Germline assignment: CDR1 SGHVS and CDR2 FNYEAQ. This CDR3 has 16 amino acids. V dropped 1 base and J dropped 1 base, with 14 bases sitting between them. This chain's CDR3 is CASSLGAFDTSYEQYF. The CDR3 DNA is TGTGCCAGCAGCTTAGGGGCCTTCGACACTTCCTACGAGCAGTACTTC.

This sequence joins TRBV19 and TRBJ2-3, with a possible D match to TRBD2 (6 bases). The length of the CDR3 is 14 residues. The germline CDR1 and CDR2 sequences are LNHDA and SQIVND (reference sequence). The V gene lost 7 bases and the J gene lost 2 bases, with 13 bases spanning the gap. In DNA, the CDR3 is TGTGCCAGTAATGAGGGACTCCCCACAGATACGCAGTATTTT. It is translated as CASNEGLPTDTQYF.

This clone is judged medium-sized (0.01 to 0.1%). The rearrangement uses TRBV14 and TRBJ2-1, with TRBD1 identical over 11 bases. Trimming removed 3 bases from V and 5 bases from J; junction bases left unmatched: 6. The CDR3 runs to 16 residues. Looked up from germline, CDR1 is SGHDN and CDR2 is FVKESK. In DNA, the CDR3 is TGTGCCAGCAGCCAGATACCGGGACAGGGGGACAATGAGCAGTTCTTC. This codes for CASSQIPGQGDNEQFF.

This clone was seen just once. This sequence joins TRBV7-6 and TRBJ2-7; 8 positions match TRBD2. Germline-derived CDR1 and CDR2 are SGHVS and FNYEAQ. J lost 5 bases, V lost 4 bases, and 13 bases had no gene match. The CDR3 length is 16 residues. The CDR3 region has the DNA TGTGCCAGCAGCTCCCGTTTAAGCGGGAGTCCCCACGAGCAGTACTTC. Amino acid sequence: CASSSRLSGSPHEQYF.

This chain uses TRBV15 with TRBJ2-7, with no clear D. The CDR3 covers 12 residues. The V end lost 2 bases, the J end lost 5 bases, and 7 bases lay between the germline ends. Germline CDR1 and CDR2: LNHNV and YYDKDF (reference sequence). The CDR3 reads CATSRPRDEQYF. The CDR3 bases are TGTGCCACCAGCAGACCCCGGGACGAGCAGTACTTC.

This chain uses TRBV18 with TRBJ1-6; 8 positions agree with TRBD1. V dropped 3 bases and J dropped 7; count of bases not matched to a gene: 2. From germline, CDR1 is KGHSH and CDR2 LQKENI. This CDR3 is 14 amino acids long. This chain's CDR3 is CASSPDRENSPLHF. The CDR3 coding sequence is TGTGCCAGCTCACCGGACAGGGAGAATTCACCCCTCCACTTT.

A single count supports this clone. The gene calls are TRBV4-3 and TRBJ2-1, with 11 bases aligning to TRBD2. CDR1 is LGHNA and CDR2 is YSLEER in the germline V gene. This CDR3 has 18 amino acids. V shed 8 bases and J 6 bases; nucleotides not matched to a gene: 18. CDR3 loop: CASAPGTSGFQGGNEQFF. In nucleotides, the CDR3 is TGCGCCAGCGCACCGGGGACTAGCGGATTTCAAGGGGGCAATGAGCAGTTCTTC.

The genes are TRBV9 and TRBJ1-5; possibly TRBD1 for D (5 bases). The CDR3 sequence is 15 residues long. CDR1 SGDLS and CDR2 YYNGEE come from the germline V gene. V was pared by 4 bases and J by 2 bases, with 13 bases between. In DNA form, the CDR3 reads TGTGCCAGCAGCCCCACCGGGGCCGGCAATCAGCCCCAGCATTTT. Residues: CASSPTGAGNQPQHF. The full variable domain, with the rest looked up from reference TRBV9 and TRBJ1-5, is DSGVTQTPKHLITATGQRVTLRCSPRSGDLSVYWYQQSLDQGLQFLIQYYNGEERAKGNILERFSAQQFPDLHSELNLSSLELGDSALYFCASSPTGAGNQPQHFGDGTRLSIL.